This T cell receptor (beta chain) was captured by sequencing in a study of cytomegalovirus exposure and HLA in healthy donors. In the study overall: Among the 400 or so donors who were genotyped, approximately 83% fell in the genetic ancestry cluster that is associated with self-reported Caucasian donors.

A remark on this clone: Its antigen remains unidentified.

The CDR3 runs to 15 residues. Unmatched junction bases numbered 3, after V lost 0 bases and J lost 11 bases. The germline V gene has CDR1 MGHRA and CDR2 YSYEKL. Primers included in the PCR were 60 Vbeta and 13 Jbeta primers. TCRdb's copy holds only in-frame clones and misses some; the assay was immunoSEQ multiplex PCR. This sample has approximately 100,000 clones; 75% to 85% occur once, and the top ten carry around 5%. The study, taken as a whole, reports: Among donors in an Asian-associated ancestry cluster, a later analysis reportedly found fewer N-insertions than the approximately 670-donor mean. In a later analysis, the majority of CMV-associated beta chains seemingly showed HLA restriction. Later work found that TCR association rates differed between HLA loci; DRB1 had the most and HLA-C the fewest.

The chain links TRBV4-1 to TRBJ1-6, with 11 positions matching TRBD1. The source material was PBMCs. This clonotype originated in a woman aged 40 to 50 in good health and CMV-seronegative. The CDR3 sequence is CASSQEGTGGTPLHF. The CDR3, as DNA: TGCGCCAGCAGCCAAGAAGGGACAGGGGGGACACCCCTCCACTTT.